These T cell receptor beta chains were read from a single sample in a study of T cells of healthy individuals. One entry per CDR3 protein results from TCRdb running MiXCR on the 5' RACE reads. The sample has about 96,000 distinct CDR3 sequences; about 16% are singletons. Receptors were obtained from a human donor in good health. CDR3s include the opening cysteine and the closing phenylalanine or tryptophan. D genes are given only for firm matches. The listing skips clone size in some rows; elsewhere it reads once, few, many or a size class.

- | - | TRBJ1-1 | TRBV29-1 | TGCAGCGTCGGCGGGGGACGGGGAAACACTGAAGCTTTCTTT | CSVGGGRGNTEAFF
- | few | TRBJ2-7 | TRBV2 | TGTGCCAGCAGGACTATCAGGTTCTACGAGCAGTACTTC | CASRTIRFYEQYF
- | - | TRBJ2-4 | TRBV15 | TGTGCCACCAGCAGAGCCGTTATAGCCAAAAACATTCAGTACTTC | CATSRAVIAKNIQYF
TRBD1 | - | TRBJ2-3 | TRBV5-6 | TGTGCCAGCAGCTTCGGACAGGCGAACACAGATACGCAGTATTTT | CASSFGQANTDTQYF
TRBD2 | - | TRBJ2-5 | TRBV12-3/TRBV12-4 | TGTGCCAGCAGCAATAAACCGGGACTAGCGGGGGGGCGAGAGACCCAGTACTTC | CASSNKPGLAGGRETQYF
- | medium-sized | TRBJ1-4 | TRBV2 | TGTGCCAGCAGTACGGCAGGGGCAAAACTGTTTTTT | CASSTAGAKLFF
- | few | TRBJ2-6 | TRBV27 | TGTGCCAGCAGTTTTGGGTCGGATCCTGGGGCCAACGTCCTGACTTTC | CASSFGSDPGANVLTF
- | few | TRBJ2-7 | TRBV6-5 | TGTGCCAGCAGTTCGACGTCTTCCCCCTTCGAGCAGTACTTC | CASSSTSSPFEQYF
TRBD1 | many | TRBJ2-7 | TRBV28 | TGTGCCAGCAGACAGGGGGGAGGTTTCTACGAGCAGTACTTC | CASRQGGGFYEQYF
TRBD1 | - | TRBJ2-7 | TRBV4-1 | TGCGCCAGCAGCCAACCCGGACAGGGTTCGTACGAGCAGTACTTC | CASSQPGQGSYEQYF
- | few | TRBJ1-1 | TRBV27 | TGTGCCAGCAGTTTTCAGGGATCGAACACTGAAGCTTTCTTT | CASSFQGSNTEAFF